This T cell receptor beta chain was sequenced in a study of cytomegalovirus exposure and HLA in healthy donors. Study observations and caveats: Later work showed greater clonal expansion in HLA-associated TCR beta chains than in equally common others. In a later analysis, a missense DCLRE1C variant was linked to TCR beta V- and J-gene trimming. For most TCR beta V segments, an earlier analysis put the productive rate at about 87% or about 30% of the time.

The sample holds one count of this clone. The antigen is unknown. Primers for the PCR totalled 60 Vbeta and 13 Jbeta. Some clones are missing from TCRdb's copy, which holds only in-frame ones; the method was immunoSEQ multiplex PCR. Of approximately 200,000 clones listed, 60% to 80% are singletons. The V gene's germline CDR1 is LNHNV and CDR2 YYDKDF (reference sequence). The CDR3 covers 13 residues. Trimming cost V 5 bases and J 8 bases, with 15 bases left between them. The sequenced sample was PBMCs. The chain carries TRBV15 and TRBJ1-2; D gene ambiguous. This TCR derives from a man younger than 35 in good health and CMV-seronegative. The CDR3 nucleotides are TGTGCCACCAGCCCAACAGAAAGAGAGGGCTACACCTTC. It codes for CATSPTEREGYTF.